The rows below give T cell receptor beta chains drawn from one sample of a study of human T cells and chemical hapten exposure. TCRdb fed the RACE reads into MiXCR, producing one record per CDR3 protein. The sample records 95,000 or so distinct CDR3 sequences, about 10% being singletons. The sample here was whole blood, taken in connection with sensitization to the hapten diphenylcyclopropenone (DPC). The receptor set was obtained from a man aged 35 to 55 with alopecia areata. Some clones in this sample may be carry-over from other donors' samples. Both conserved end residues are part of each CDR3. D genes are given only for firm matches. Part of the rows lack a size; the others show once, few, many or a class for expanded clones.

CDR3 protein: CAFASGSSYNEQFF; CDR3 DNA: TGTGCCTTCGCTAGCGGGAGTTCCTACAATGAGCAGTTCTTC; D gene: TRBD2; J gene: TRBJ2-1; clone size: few; V gene: TRBV10-3
CDR3 protein: CASSLGLAGGNEQYF; CDR3 DNA: TGTGCCAGCAGCCTAGGACTAGCGGGAGGCAACGAGCAGTACTTC; D gene: TRBD2; J gene: TRBJ2-7; clone size: few; V gene: TRBV7-9
CDR3 protein: CASSQQGSLNTEAFF; CDR3 DNA: TGTGCCAGCAGCCAACAAGGCAGCTTGAACACTGAAGCTTTCTTT; D gene: NA; J gene: TRBJ1-1; clone size: NA; V gene: TRBV11-1
CDR3 protein: CASSEFDRANTEAFF; CDR3 DNA: TGTGCCAGCAGTGAGTTCGACAGGGCGAACACTGAAGCTTTCTTT; D gene: TRBD1; J gene: TRBJ1-1; clone size: many; V gene: TRBV5-6
CDR3 protein: CASSVGWVGSDYTF; CDR3 DNA: TGTGCCAGCAGCGTCGGGTGGGTAGGAAGTGACTACACCTTC; D gene: NA; J gene: TRBJ1-2; clone size: few; V gene: TRBV11-1
CDR3 protein: CASEASTDTQYF; CDR3 DNA: TGTGCCAGCGAGGCCAGCACAGATACGCAGTATTTT; D gene: NA; J gene: TRBJ2-3; clone size: few; V gene: TRBV7-2
CDR3 protein: CASRGTDNNYGYTF; CDR3 DNA: TGTGCCAGCAGGGGGACAGATAATAACTATGGCTACACCTTC; D gene: TRBD1; J gene: TRBJ1-2; clone size: NA; V gene: TRBV6-6
CDR3 protein: CASTVRGTDYNEQFF; CDR3 DNA: TGTGCCAGCACCGTTCGTGGGACAGACTACAATGAGCAGTTCTTC; D gene: TRBD1; J gene: TRBJ2-1; clone size: few; V gene: TRBV6-2/TRBV6-3
CDR3 protein: CASSLVAGQGYGYTF; CDR3 DNA: TGTGCCAGCAGCTTAGTGGCGGGACAGGGCTATGGCTACACCTTC; D gene: TRBD1; J gene: TRBJ1-2; clone size: NA; V gene: TRBV7-2
CDR3 protein: CASSTGGPDTQYF; CDR3 DNA: TGTGCCAGCAGTACAGGGGGTCCAGATACGCAGTATTTT; D gene: TRBD1; J gene: TRBJ2-3; clone size: few; V gene: TRBV5-5
CDR3 protein: CASSARDRDTQYF; CDR3 DNA: TGTGCCAGCAGCGCCCGGGACCGAGATACGCAGTATTTT; D gene: NA; J gene: TRBJ2-3; clone size: many; V gene: TRBV7-2
CDR3 protein: CASRGQGNQPQHF; CDR3 DNA: TGTGCCAGCAGGGGACAGGGAAATCAGCCCCAGCATTTT; D gene: TRBD1; J gene: TRBJ1-5; clone size: medium-sized; V gene: TRBV6-5
CDR3 protein: CSARDASGRAYEQYF; CDR3 DNA: TGCAGTGCTAGAGATGCGAGCGGGAGGGCCTACGAGCAGTACTTC; D gene: TRBD2; J gene: TRBJ2-7; clone size: few; V gene: TRBV20-1
CDR3 protein: CSARGAGAGSEQFF; CDR3 DNA: TGCAGTGCTCGCGGCGCGGGAGCGGGTTCTGAGCAGTTCTTC; D gene: TRBD2; J gene: TRBJ2-1; clone size: many; V gene: TRBV20-1
CDR3 protein: CASRYKKGSIGGGTEAFF; CDR3 DNA: TGTGCAAGCAGGTACAAGAAAGGAAGTATAGGGGGCGGAACTGAAGCTTTCTTT; D gene: TRBD1; J gene: TRBJ1-1; clone size: NA; V gene: TRBV6-6
CDR3 protein: CASSPGHRRGEKLFF; CDR3 DNA: TGTGCCAGCAGCCCCGGACACCGGCGGGGTGAAAAACTGTTTTTT; D gene: NA; J gene: TRBJ1-4; clone size: NA; V gene: TRBV7-4
CDR3 protein: CASSQISGRDNEQYF; CDR3 DNA: TGTGCCAGCAGCCAAATTAGCGGGAGGGATAACGAGCAGTACTTC; D gene: TRBD2; J gene: TRBJ2-7; clone size: NA; V gene: TRBV3-1
CDR3 protein: CASSYFGQGVLSSGNTIYF; CDR3 DNA: TGTGCCAGCAGTTATTTCGGACAAGGAGTGTTGAGCTCTGGAAACACCATATATTTT; D gene: NA; J gene: TRBJ1-3; clone size: few; V gene: TRBV6-2/TRBV6-3
CDR3 protein: CASSQRAAERAKNIQYF; CDR3 DNA: TGTGCCAGCAGCCAAAGGGCAGCGGAGAGGGCCAAAAACATTCAGTACTTC; D gene: NA; J gene: TRBJ2-4; clone size: few; V gene: TRBV14
CDR3 protein: CSVEEPGGSTDTQYF; CDR3 DNA: TGCAGCGTTGAAGAACCAGGGGGTAGCACAGATACGCAGTATTTT; D gene: TRBD1; J gene: TRBJ2-3; clone size: NA; V gene: TRBV29-1
CDR3 protein: CASSYSTSGRGGEQFF; CDR3 DNA: TGTGCCAGCAGTTACTCGACTAGCGGGAGAGGGGGTGAGCAGTTCTTC; D gene: TRBD2; J gene: TRBJ2-1; clone size: few; V gene: TRBV6-6
CDR3 protein: CASSYDLREQFF; CDR3 DNA: TGTGCCAGCAGTTACGACTTGCGTGAGCAGTTCTTC; D gene: NA; J gene: TRBJ2-1; clone size: few; V gene: TRBV6-2/TRBV6-3
CDR3 protein: CSVVVGQGMYEQYF; CDR3 DNA: TGCAGCGTTGTGGTAGGACAGGGGATGTACGAGCAGTACTTC; D gene: TRBD1; J gene: TRBJ2-7; clone size: many; V gene: TRBV29-1
CDR3 protein: CASSRNRGGEQFF; CDR3 DNA: TGTGCCAGCAGCCGAAACAGGGGCGGTGAGCAGTTCTTC; D gene: TRBD1; J gene: TRBJ2-1; clone size: NA; V gene: TRBV3-1
CDR3 protein: CSVALPGGYADTQYF; CDR3 DNA: TGCAGCGTTGCTCTTCCAGGGGGCTACGCAGATACGCAGTATTTT; D gene: TRBD1; J gene: TRBJ2-3; clone size: few; V gene: TRBV29-1
CDR3 protein: CASSLGGESNQPQHF; CDR3 DNA: TGTGCCAGCAGCTTAGGAGGGGAGAGCAATCAGCCCCAGCATTTT; D gene: NA; J gene: TRBJ1-5; clone size: few; V gene: TRBV7-6
CDR3 protein: CASSESRAINTLHF; CDR3 DNA: TGTGCCAGCAGTGAATCCAGGGCTATAAACACCCTCCACTTT; D gene: NA; J gene: TRBJ1-6; clone size: many; V gene: TRBV25-1
CDR3 protein: CSAKKNSGANVLTF; CDR3 DNA: TGCAGCGCCAAAAAGAACTCTGGGGCCAACGTCCTGACTTTC; D gene: NA; J gene: TRBJ2-6; clone size: NA; V gene: TRBV29-1
CDR3 protein: CASSPYSGGPNF; CDR3 DNA: TGTGCCAGCAGCCCATATAGCGGAGGACCTAATTTT; D gene: NA; J gene: TRBJ2-3; clone size: few; V gene: TRBV7-2
CDR3 protein: CASSLLLARQETQYF; CDR3 DNA: TGTGCCAGCAGCTTATTACTAGCGAGGCAAGAGACCCAGTACTTC; D gene: TRBD2; J gene: TRBJ2-5; clone size: NA; V gene: TRBV11-2
CDR3 protein: CASSPTTGTGLNQPQHF; CDR3 DNA: TGTGCCAGCAGTCCAACTACCGGGACAGGGCTCAATCAGCCCCAGCATTTT; D gene: TRBD1; J gene: TRBJ1-5; clone size: few; V gene: TRBV28
CDR3 protein: CSVPRAGSSSYEQYF; CDR3 DNA: TGCAGCGTCCCACGGGCGGGCTCCAGCTCCTACGAGCAGTACTTC; D gene: NA; J gene: TRBJ2-7; clone size: many; V gene: TRBV29-1
CDR3 protein: CASSYQWGRSGRNYNEQFF; CDR3 DNA: TGTGCCAGCAGTTACCAATGGGGTAGGAGCGGGAGGAACTACAATGAGCAGTTCTTC; D gene: TRBD2; J gene: TRBJ2-1; clone size: NA; V gene: TRBV6-5
CDR3 protein: CASRLAGGITDTQYF; CDR3 DNA: TGTGCCAGTCGACTAGCGGGAGGTATCACAGATACGCAGTATTTT; D gene: TRBD2; J gene: TRBJ2-3; clone size: few; V gene: TRBV19
CDR3 protein: CASSQSGLAGAGTGELFF; CDR3 DNA: TGTGCCAGCAGCCAATCGGGACTAGCGGGAGCGGGGACCGGGGAGCTGTTTTTT; D gene: TRBD2; J gene: TRBJ2-2; clone size: many; V gene: TRBV3-1
CDR3 protein: CASSLSPDQSYEQYF; CDR3 DNA: TGTGCCAGCAGTTTATCCCCCGACCAGTCCTACGAGCAGTACTTC; D gene: NA; J gene: TRBJ2-7; clone size: few; V gene: TRBV27
CDR3 protein: CASSQSSSYNEQFF; CDR3 DNA: TGTGCTAGCAGCCAGAGTAGCTCCTACAATGAGCAGTTCTTC; D gene: NA; J gene: TRBJ2-1; clone size: few; V gene: TRBV7-7
CDR3 protein: CASSPQVRDEQYF; CDR3 DNA: TGTGCCAGCAGCCCCCAAGTTAGAGACGAGCAGTACTTC; D gene: NA; J gene: TRBJ2-7; clone size: few; V gene: TRBV7-9
CDR3 protein: CATSGGVATGELFF; CDR3 DNA: TGTGCCACCAGCGGAGGGGTGGCCACCGGGGAGCTGTTTTTT; D gene: NA; J gene: TRBJ2-2; clone size: NA; V gene: TRBV15
CDR3 protein: CASSYEAGTYEQYF; CDR3 DNA: TGTGCCAGCAGTTACGAGGCAGGGACCTACGAGCAGTACTTC; D gene: NA; J gene: TRBJ2-7; clone size: few; V gene: TRBV6-5
CDR3 protein: CASSRDTQYF; CDR3 DNA: TGTGCCAGCAGTCGGGATACGCAGTATTTT; D gene: NA; J gene: TRBJ2-3; clone size: NA; V gene: TRBV6-1
CDR3 protein: CASSLAGTGVKNIQYF; CDR3 DNA: TGTGCCAGCAGCTTAGCTGGCACAGGGGTCAAAAACATTCAGTACTTC; D gene: TRBD1; J gene: TRBJ2-4; clone size: NA; V gene: TRBV7-9
CDR3 protein: CASSPQWVGTGELFF; CDR3 DNA: TGTGCCAGCAGCCCTCAATGGGTTGGCACCGGGGAGCTGTTTTTT; D gene: NA; J gene: TRBJ2-2; clone size: NA; V gene: TRBV11-3
CDR3 protein: CASSQELASGRAASSYNEQFF; CDR3 DNA: TGTGCCAGCAGCCAAGAATTAGCTAGCGGGAGGGCCGCGAGCTCCTACAATGAGCAGTTCTTC; D gene: TRBD2; J gene: TRBJ2-1; clone size: NA; V gene: TRBV4-2
CDR3 protein: CSVELDSYQETQYF; CDR3 DNA: TGCAGCGTTGAACTAGACAGTTACCAAGAGACCCAGTACTTC; D gene: NA; J gene: TRBJ2-5; clone size: NA; V gene: TRBV29-1
CDR3 protein: CASSLKGDQPQHF; CDR3 DNA: TGTGCCAGCAGCTTAAAGGGGGATCAGCCCCAGCATTTT; D gene: NA; J gene: TRBJ1-5; clone size: many; V gene: TRBV7-2
CDR3 protein: CASSQQGGEQFF; CDR3 DNA: TGTGCCAGCAGTCAACAGGGAGGTGAGCAGTTCTTC; D gene: NA; J gene: TRBJ2-1; clone size: NA; V gene: TRBV2
CDR3 protein: CASSLAGPGTDTQYF; CDR3 DNA: TGTGCCAGCAGCTTGGCGGGACCCGGCACAGATACGCAGTATTTT; D gene: NA; J gene: TRBJ2-3; clone size: NA; V gene: TRBV7-2
CDR3 protein: CASSEALGLNTQYF; CDR3 DNA: TGTGCCAGCAGTGAAGCGCTGGGTCTCAATACGCAGTATTTT; D gene: NA; J gene: TRBJ2-3; clone size: few; V gene: TRBV2
CDR3 protein: CATSDFAGQGIHNEQFF; CDR3 DNA: TGTGCCACCAGTGATTTTGCGGGACAGGGAATTCACAATGAGCAGTTCTTC; D gene: TRBD1; J gene: TRBJ2-1; clone size: few; V gene: TRBV24-1
CDR3 protein: CASSTLAGGPIINEQFF; CDR3 DNA: TGTGCCAGTAGCACCCTAGCGGGAGGGCCAATTATAAATGAGCAGTTCTTC; D gene: TRBD2; J gene: TRBJ2-1; clone size: NA; V gene: TRBV19